This entry is about one T cell receptor beta chain. Its antigen remains unknown. Researchers ran the PCR with 60 Vbeta and 13 Jbeta primers. Repertoires were generated with immunoSEQ multiplex PCR, while TCRdb's copy carries only in-frame clones and drops some. This sample carries 60,000 to 70,000 clones, approximately 60% of them seen once, and the ten largest clones take around 3.1%. The data belong to a study of cytomegalovirus exposure and HLA in healthy donors. General observations from the study: Researchers catalogued some 160 TCR beta chains as cytomegalovirus-associated.

The TCR was taken from a woman aged 50 to 65 in good health and CMV-seronegative. Source material: PBMCs.

The CDR3 coding sequence is TGTGCCAGCAGCTCACAGGGGGCAGGTGGAAACACCATATATTTT. The encoded protein is CASSSQGAGGNTIYF. V usage is TRBV7-9 and J usage is TRBJ1-3; 9 nucleotides align to TRBD1. Trimming at V came to 4 bases and at J to 3 bases, leaving 4 bases not matched to a gene. Germline V gives CDR1 SEHNR, CDR2 FQNEAQ (reference sequence). The CDR3 is 15 amino acids.